A selection of T cell receptor beta chains follows, all from one sample in a study of blood T cell repertoires in COVID-19. The method was immunoSEQ multiplex PCR; TCRdb's version includes in-frame clones alone and lacks a portion of them. The table lists under 250,000 clones, about four fifths of them singletons, with around 8.9% in the top ten. What was sequenced was PBMCs or T cells enriched from blood (not recorded which). All receptors come from a woman in her 50s with acute COVID-19. Both conserved end residues are part of each CDR3. A D gene is named only where the DNA matches it firmly. Size is stated for part of the rows, as once, few or many counts, or as a class when the clone is expanded.

clone_size: once; j_call: TRBJ2-7; d_call: .; v_call: TRBV2; cdr3_aa: CASNQGRAYEQYF; cdr3_nt: TGTGCCAGCAATCAGGGTAGGGCTTACGAGCAGTACTTC
clone_size: .; j_call: TRBJ1-5; d_call: .; v_call: TRBV18; cdr3_aa: CASSFQPRSNQPQHF; cdr3_nt: TGTGCCAGCTCATTTCAGCCCAGGAGCAATCAGCCCCAGCATTTT
clone_size: .; j_call: TRBJ1-2; d_call: .; v_call: TRBV12-5; cdr3_aa: CASGGGGLGYTF; cdr3_nt: TGTGCTAGTGGTGGCGGGGGTCTGGGCTACACCTTC
clone_size: .; j_call: TRBJ2-7; d_call: TRBD2; v_call: TRBV6-1; cdr3_aa: CASSGLAGGPTYEQYF; cdr3_nt: TGTGCCAGCAGTGGATTAGCGGGGGGGCCCACCTACGAGCAGTACTTC
clone_size: .; j_call: TRBJ1-1; d_call: .; v_call: TRBV6-5; cdr3_aa: CASSSTGRVFEAFF; cdr3_nt: TGTGCCAGCAGTTCTACAGGGAGGGTTTTTGAAGCTTTCTTT
clone_size: .; j_call: TRBJ2-4; d_call: TRBD2; v_call: TRBV6-5; cdr3_aa: CASSSIAGLAKNIQYF; cdr3_nt: TGTGCCAGCAGTTCCATAGCGGGCTTAGCCAAAAACATTCAGTACTTC
clone_size: .; j_call: TRBJ1-1; d_call: .; v_call: TRBV11-2; cdr3_aa: CASSLGLGRATEAFF; cdr3_nt: TGTGCCAGCAGCCTGGGACTCGGGCGGGCCACTGAAGCTTTCTTT
clone_size: .; j_call: TRBJ2-5; d_call: TRBD2; v_call: TRBV18; cdr3_aa: CASSPGEGNQETQYF; cdr3_nt: TGTGCCAGCTCACCCGGGGAGGGGAACCAAGAGACCCAGTACTTC
clone_size: .; j_call: TRBJ1-6; d_call: .; v_call: TRBV6-5; cdr3_aa: CASSYAAGLNSPLHF; cdr3_nt: TGTGCCAGCAGTTACGCGGCAGGGTTGAATTCACCCCTCCACTTT
clone_size: .; j_call: TRBJ2-1; d_call: TRBD2; v_call: TRBV5-1; cdr3_aa: CASNLAGVNEQFF; cdr3_nt: TGCGCCAGCAATCTAGCGGGAGTCAATGAGCAGTTCTTC
clone_size: few; j_call: TRBJ2-5; d_call: .; v_call: TRBV5-5; cdr3_aa: CASSSLTPSETQYF; cdr3_nt: TGTGCCAGCAGCTCCCTAACTCCTAGTGAGACCCAGTACTTC
clone_size: .; j_call: TRBJ2-3; d_call: TRBD2; v_call: TRBV11-1; cdr3_aa: CASSLTSGRGTDTQYF; cdr3_nt: TGTGCCAGCAGCTTAACTAGCGGGAGAGGAACAGATACGCAGTATTTT
clone_size: .; j_call: TRBJ2-3; d_call: .; v_call: TRBV20-1; cdr3_aa: CSAQQGDTQYF; cdr3_nt: TGCAGTGCGCAGCAGGGAGATACGCAGTATTTT
clone_size: .; j_call: TRBJ2-7; d_call: .; v_call: TRBV6-5; cdr3_aa: CASSYSPGISYEQYF; cdr3_nt: TGTGCCAGCAGTTACTCGCCCGGGATATCCTACGAGCAGTACTTC
clone_size: once; j_call: TRBJ2-1; d_call: TRBD1; v_call: TRBV9; cdr3_aa: CASSPRQGGFGGEQFF; cdr3_nt: TGTGCCAGCAGCCCCCGACAGGGGGGGTTTGGTGGTGAGCAGTTCTTC
clone_size: .; j_call: TRBJ1-1; d_call: TRBD1; v_call: TRBV6-5; cdr3_aa: CASSSRQGLGNTEAFF; cdr3_nt: TGTGCCAGCAGTTCCAGACAGGGCCTAGGGAACACTGAAGCTTTCTTT
clone_size: .; j_call: TRBJ1-5; d_call: .; v_call: TRBV28; cdr3_aa: CASSLTFWANGQPQHF; cdr3_nt: TGTGCCAGCAGTTTAACCTTTTGGGCTAATGGACAGCCCCAGCATTTT
clone_size: .; j_call: TRBJ1-5; d_call: .; v_call: TRBV5-1; cdr3_aa: CASSLDPTTDRPQHF; cdr3_nt: TGCGCCAGCAGCTTGGACCCTACCACTGATCGGCCCCAGCATTTT
clone_size: .; j_call: TRBJ2-2; d_call: .; v_call: TRBV18; cdr3_aa: CASSRPGFYTGELFF; cdr3_nt: TGTGCCAGCTCCCGACCGGGATTCTACACCGGGGAGCTGTTTTTT
clone_size: .; j_call: TRBJ2-1; d_call: .; v_call: TRBV2; cdr3_aa: CASSAGYANEQFF; cdr3_nt: TGTGCCAGCAGTGCGGGATATGCCAATGAGCAGTTCTTC
clone_size: .; j_call: TRBJ2-7; d_call: TRBD1; v_call: TRBV28; cdr3_aa: CASRPLTGVGTYEQYF; cdr3_nt: TGTGCCAGCAGGCCTCTTACAGGGGTAGGAACCTACGAGCAGTACTTC
clone_size: .; j_call: TRBJ2-7; d_call: .; v_call: TRBV4-1; cdr3_aa: CASSQDYGDAGFYEQYF; cdr3_nt: TGCGCCAGCAGCCAAGATTACGGAGACGCGGGATTTTACGAGCAGTACTTC
clone_size: .; j_call: TRBJ2-6; d_call: TRBD1; v_call: TRBV2; cdr3_aa: CASGEQGVGANVLTF; cdr3_nt: TGTGCCAGCGGCGAACAGGGGGTCGGGGCCAACGTCCTGACTTTC
clone_size: .; j_call: TRBJ1-4; d_call: TRBD1; v_call: TRBV28; cdr3_aa: CASSPTDRGSIPAIWEKLFF; cdr3_nt: TGTGCCAGCAGCCCCACGGACAGGGGTTCTATTCCGGCTATCTGGGAAAAACTGTTTTTT
clone_size: .; j_call: TRBJ1-6; d_call: TRBD1; v_call: TRBV30; cdr3_aa: CAWSAGTDNSPLHF; cdr3_nt: TGTGCCTGGAGTGCCGGGACAGATAATTCACCCCTCCACTTT
clone_size: .; j_call: TRBJ1-4; d_call: .; v_call: TRBV10-3; cdr3_aa: CAISDSNNEKLFF; cdr3_nt: TGTGCCATCAGTGACAGTAATAATGAAAAACTGTTTTTT
clone_size: .; j_call: TRBJ1-4; d_call: .; v_call: TRBV5-4; cdr3_aa: CASKSSRQPNEKLFF; cdr3_nt: TGTGCCAGCAAGAGCTCCAGACAGCCAAATGAAAAACTGTTTTTT
clone_size: .; j_call: TRBJ2-3; d_call: TRBD2; v_call: TRBV4-3; cdr3_aa: CASSQVSGRAGTDTQYF; cdr3_nt: TGCGCCAGCAGCCAAGTCAGCGGGAGGGCCGGCACAGATACGCAGTATTTT
clone_size: .; j_call: TRBJ2-4; d_call: TRBD1; v_call: TRBV4-2; cdr3_aa: CASSQDYGTGQGALQYF; cdr3_nt: TGTGCCAGCAGCCAAGACTACGGAACGGGACAGGGGGCCCTTCAGTACTTC
clone_size: .; j_call: TRBJ1-1; d_call: .; v_call: TRBV28; cdr3_aa: CASSSGVTEAFF; cdr3_nt: TGTGCCAGCAGCTCGGGGGTAACTGAAGCTTTCTTT
clone_size: once; j_call: TRBJ1-2; d_call: .; v_call: TRBV20-1; cdr3_aa: CSASILKQGSNYGYTF; cdr3_nt: TGCAGTGCTAGTATCCTGAAACAGGGTAGTAACTATGGCTACACCTTC
clone_size: .; j_call: TRBJ2-1; d_call: TRBD2; v_call: TRBV9; cdr3_aa: CASSVAPGGARISEQFF; cdr3_nt: TGTGCCAGCAGCGTAGCCCCCGGGGGGGCCAGGATCAGTGAGCAGTTCTTC
clone_size: .; j_call: TRBJ2-1; d_call: TRBD2; v_call: TRBV5-4; cdr3_aa: CASSLDSGGYNEQFF; cdr3_nt: TGTGCCAGCAGCTTGGACAGCGGGGGGTACAATGAGCAGTTCTTC
clone_size: .; j_call: TRBJ2-5; d_call: .; v_call: TRBV5-1; cdr3_aa: CASSWAGGVPGPETQYF; cdr3_nt: TGCGCCAGCAGCTGGGCGGGCGGTGTCCCCGGGCCGGAGACCCAGTACTTC
clone_size: once; j_call: TRBJ2-2; d_call: .; v_call: TRBV7-2; cdr3_aa: CASSLAARGTGELFF; cdr3_nt: TGTGCCAGCAGCTTAGCGGCCAGGGGAACCGGGGAGCTGTTTTTT